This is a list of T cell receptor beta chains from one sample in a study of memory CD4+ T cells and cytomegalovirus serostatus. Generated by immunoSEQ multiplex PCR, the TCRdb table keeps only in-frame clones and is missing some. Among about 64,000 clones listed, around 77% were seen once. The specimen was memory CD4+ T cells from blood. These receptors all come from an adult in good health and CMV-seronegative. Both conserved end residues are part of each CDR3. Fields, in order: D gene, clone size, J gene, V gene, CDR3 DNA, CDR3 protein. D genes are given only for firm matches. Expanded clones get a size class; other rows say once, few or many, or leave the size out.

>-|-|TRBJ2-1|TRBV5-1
TGCGCCAGCACCTGGGGGGGCGGGAATGAGCAGTTCTTC
CASTWGGGNEQFF
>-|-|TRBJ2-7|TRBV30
TGTGCCTGGAGCCTGACACGAACCTACGAGCAGTACTTC
CAWSLTRTYEQYF
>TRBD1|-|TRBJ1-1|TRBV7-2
TGTGCCAGCAGGACAGGGGGCAGGGGGGGGAACACTGAAGCTTTCTTT
CASRTGGRGGNTEAFF
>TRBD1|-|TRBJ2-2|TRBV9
TGTGCCAGCAGCCGGGACAGGACAACCGGGGAGCTGTTTTTT
CASSRDRTTGELFF
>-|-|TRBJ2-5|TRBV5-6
TGTGCCAGCTCCCTTAATCGCGGATCGACCGGGGAGACCCAGTACTTC
CASSLNRGSTGETQYF
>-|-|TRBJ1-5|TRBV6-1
TGTGCCAGCAGGCCCGGCGGACCCCCCAATCAGCCCCAGCATTTT
CASRPGGPPNQPQHF
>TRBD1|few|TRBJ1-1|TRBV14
TGTGCCAGCAGCACACACTGGACAGGGGAAGCTTTCTTT
CASSTHWTGEAFF
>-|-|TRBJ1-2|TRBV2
TGTGCCAGCATTCTGGTTGGCGGCTACACCTTC
CASILVGGYTF
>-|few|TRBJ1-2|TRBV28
TGTGCCAGCAGTTTAGTATCCGGTTTTGGGGTTAACTATGGCTACACCTTC
CASSLVSGFGVNYGYTF
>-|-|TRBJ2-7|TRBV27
TGTGCCAGCAGTTTTCTACCGACCTACGAGCAGTACTTC
CASSFLPTYEQYF
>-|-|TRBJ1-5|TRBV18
TGTGCCAGCTCACCCAATAGGGAGGGCAATCAGCCCCAGCATTTT
CASSPNREGNQPQHF
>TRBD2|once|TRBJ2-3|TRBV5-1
TGCGCCAGCAGCTTGGACCCAGCGGGGACCATCACAGATACGCAGTATTTT
CASSLDPAGTITDTQYF
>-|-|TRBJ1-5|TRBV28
TGTGCCAGCACCCCCGGGGGGATTAGCAATCAGCCCCAGCATTTT
CASTPGGISNQPQHF
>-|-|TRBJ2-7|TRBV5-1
TGCGCCAGCAGCTTTATGGGGAGCTCCTACGAGCAGTACTTC
CASSFMGSSYEQYF
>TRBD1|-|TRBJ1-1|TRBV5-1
TGCGCCAGCAGTGGGACAGGGGGTTTCAACACTGAAGCTTTCTTT
CASSGTGGFNTEAFF
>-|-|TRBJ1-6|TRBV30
TGTGCCTGGAGTGCCCGGAGGGATTCACCCCTCCACTTT
CAWSARRDSPLHF
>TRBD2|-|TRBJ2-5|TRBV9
TGTGCCAGCAGCGTAGGGGGACTAGCGCCCACCCAAGAGACCCAGTACTTC
CASSVGGLAPTQETQYF
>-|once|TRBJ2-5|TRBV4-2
TGTGCCAGCAGCCGAGAAGGGGGGAGGCAAGAGACCCAGTACTTC
CASSREGGRQETQYF
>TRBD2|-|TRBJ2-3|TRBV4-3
TGCGCCAGCAGCCAAGAAGGCGGGAGGGTCCCAGATACGCAGTATTTT
CASSQEGGRVPDTQYF
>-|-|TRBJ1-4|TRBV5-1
TGCGCCAGCAGCTTGGCGGAGGGGTTCGATGAAAAACTGTTTTTT
CASSLAEGFDEKLFF